The 23 T cell receptor beta chains given below trace back to one sample, sequenced in a study of beta chain features in type 1 diabetes. The investigators reverse transcribed all of the isolated RNA, so they sequenced expressed TCRB transcripts. Measured with immunoSEQ multiplex PCR; TCRdb has only the in-frame clones, and not every one. The repertoire holds about 150,000 clones, with around 10% as singletons. Source material: central memory CD4+ T cells from blood. The receptors here all came from a man aged 18 to 29 in good health.

The V and J genes are TRBV27 and TRBJ2-7; TRBD2 matches at 9 bases. CDR1 is MNHEY and CDR2 is SMNVEV in the germline V gene (reference sequence). J lost 2 bases, V lost 5 bases, and 1 base had no gene match. CDR3 size: 13 residues. The CDR3 loop is CASSEREAYEQYF. CDR3 nucleotides: TGTGCCAGCAGTGAGCGGGAGGCCTACGAGCAGTACTTC.

This clone has just a few counts. The gene calls are TRBV10-3 and TRBJ2-1; 7 bases are shared with TRBD2. CDR3 length equals 14 residues. V dropped 4 bases and J dropped 2; count of bases not matched to a gene: 2. Germline V gives CDR1 ENHRY, CDR2 SYGVKD. The CDR3 loop reads CAISGEGTYNEQFF. CDR3 in DNA: TGTGCCATCAGTGGGGAGGGAACCTACAATGAGCAGTTCTTC.

This clone appeared many times. The chain combines TRBV10-3 with TRBJ2-7; D uncertain. Germline CDR1 ENHRY, CDR2 SYGVKD. Trimming stripped 6 bases from V and 2 bases from J, with 8 bases between. The CDR3 runs 12 residues. CDR3 bases: TGTGCCATCAGCCCAGAAACCTACGAGCAGTACTTC. Amino acids: CAISPETYEQYF.

This chain joins TRBV15 and TRBJ1-6; perhaps TRBD1 as D (5 bases). The germline V gene has CDR1 LNHNV and CDR2 YYDKDF (reference sequence). CDR3 size: 15 residues. Trimming cost V 4 bases and J 10 bases, with 17 bases left between them. This CDR3 is CATSTEQMPGSPLHF. Here the CDR3 DNA reads TGTGCCACCAGCACCGAACAAATGCCAGGGTCACCCCTCCACTTT.

This clone has more than one count but fewer than ten. This chain uses TRBV7-3 with TRBJ2-7; TRBD1 might be the D (6 bases). This CDR3 is built from 13 residues. From germline, CDR1 is SGHTA and CDR2 FQGTGA. V was shortened by 4 bases and J by 7 bases, with 14 bases between the two germline ends. This chain's CDR3 is CASSSGARGEQYF. CDR3 coding DNA: TGTGCCAGCAGCTCAGGGGCCCGGGGAGAGCAGTACTTC.

This clone was detected a few times. V is TRBV9 and J is TRBJ2-3; TRBD1 matches 9 bases. The CDR3 is 15 residues long. The V and J ends lost 3 bases and 3 bases, in that order; junction bases with no gene match: 5. In germline, CDR1 is SGDLS, CDR2 YYNGEE. The CDR3 DNA sequence: TGTGCCAGCAGCGCCTTGGGACAGGGAACAGATACGCAGTATTTT. It specifies CASSALGQGTDTQYF.

This chain connects TRBV5-1 to TRBJ2-3; D tentatively reads TRBD1 or TRBD2 (5 bases each). The CDR3 extends over 15 amino acids. Trimming removed 4 bases from V and 4 bases from J, with 16 bases in between. The germline V gene encodes CDR1 SGHRS and CDR2 YFSETQ. Here the CDR3 reads CASSGGPTAADTQYF. The CDR3 DNA reads as TGCGCCAGCAGCGGGGGTCCAACAGCAGCAGATACGCAGTATTTT.

The rearrangement joins TRBV6-5 to TRBJ2-1, with D uncertain. Germline V CDR1 and CDR2: MNHEY, SVGAGI. There are 13 residues in the CDR3. Between the trimmed V and J ends, which lost 4 bases and 4 bases, there was a span of 8 bases. CDR3 residues: CASSLPNYNEQFF. CDR3 DNA: TGTGCCAGCAGTTTACCCAATTACAATGAGCAGTTCTTC.

This chain joins TRBV28 and TRBJ2-6; 10 bases match TRBD2. The germline CDR1 and CDR2 sequences are MDHEN and SYDVKM. The CDR3 totals 15 residues. With V trimmed by 10 bases and J by 0 bases, 3 bases remained unmatched. The CDR3 nucleotides read TGTGCCACTAGCGGGGGCTCCTCTGGGGCCAACGTCCTGACTTTC. Encoded protein: CATSGGSSGANVLTF.

This CDR3 is CASSPFYRDSYNEQFF. CDR3 sequence (DNA): TGTGCCAGCAGCCCTTTCTACCGGGACAGTTACAATGAGCAGTTCTTC. The chain couples TRBV4-2 to TRBJ2-1, with 7 bases identical to TRBD1. The CDR3 extends over 16 amino acids. Germline values: CDR1 LGHNA, CDR2 YNFKEQ. V lost 4 bases, J lost 4 bases, and 10 bases stayed unmatched.

The rearrangement joins TRBV5-4 to TRBJ2-5; 8 nucleotides line up with TRBD2. V gave up 7 bases and J gave up 4 bases; unmatched junction bases: 6. CDR3 length: 13 amino acids. Per germline, CDR1 SGHNT and CDR2 YYREEE (reference sequence). The CDR3 DNA is TGTGCCAGCCGGGAGGGGATCCGAGAGACCCAGTACTTC. As protein: CASREGIRETQYF.

The V call is TRBV9, the J call TRBJ2-3, with 8 nucleotides matching TRBD1. Germline assignment: CDR1 SGDLS and CDR2 YYNGEE. Trimming at V came to 3 bases and at J to 7 bases, leaving 4 bases not matched to a gene. CDR3 length: 13 residues. In nucleotides, the CDR3 is TGTGCCAGCAGCGGGACAGGGCTGAATACGCAGTATTTT. This translates into CASSGTGLNTQYF.

This clone has just one count. The V gene is TRBV7-2, the J gene TRBJ2-2; TRBD2 matches 8 bases. Germline trimming cut 5 bases from V and 4 bases from J; bases unmatched to any gene: 12. The CDR3 is 17 residues long. Germline V gives CDR1 SGHTA, CDR2 FQGNSA. The CDR3: CASSPREGGTFTGELFF. The CDR3 DNA reads TGTGCCAGCAGCCCCCGGGAGGGGGGTACTTTCACCGGGGAGCTGTTTTTT.

The chain has TRBV5-1 and TRBJ2-1; D is possibly TRBD1 (6 bases). This CDR3 comprises 15 residues. CDR1 and CDR2 from the germline V gene are SGHRS and YFSETQ. The germline V and J ends were trimmed by 5 bases and 6 bases, with 18 bases remaining between them. In DNA, the CDR3 is TGCGCCAGCAGGACAGGCAATCCCGGTGCCAATGAGCAGTTCTTC. Its translation: CASRTGNPGANEQFF.

This clone turned up a few times. The chain has TRBV7-8 and TRBJ1-3; 7 bases agree with TRBD1. Germline trimming cut 1 base from V and 3 bases from J; bases unmatched to any gene: 6. Germline CDR1 and CDR2: SGHVS and FQNEAQ. The CDR3 is 16 residues long. The CDR3 bases are TGTGCCAGCAGCTTAGGACAGGGCGGTTTTGGAAACACCATATATTTT. Translation gives CASSLGQGGFGNTIYF.

The rearrangement links TRBV10-3 to TRBJ1-1; the D gene is possibly TRBD1 (6 bases). From germline, CDR1 is ENHRY and CDR2 SYGVKD. This CDR3 contains 12 residues. Trimming removed 9 bases from V and 0 bases from J, with 8 bases in between. CDR3 in amino acids: CAIRQVNTEAFF. DNA of the CDR3: TGTGCCATTCGACAGGTGAACACTGAAGCTTTCTTT.

The chain uses TRBV18 and TRBJ2-7; D may be TRBD1 (7 bases). The germline V gene has CDR1 KGHSH and CDR2 LQKENI. With 5 bases removed from V and 9 bases from J, the gap between germline ends came to 14 bases. The CDR3 loop spans 12 amino acids. This chain's CDR3 is CASSATGTVQYF. CDR3 bases: TGTGCCAGCTCAGCGACAGGGACTGTGCAGTACTTC.

V usage is TRBV6-6 and J usage is TRBJ2-3; 8 bases line up with TRBD1. The CDR3 runs to 14 residues. Per germline, CDR1 MNHNY and CDR2 SVGAGI (reference sequence). V lost 6 bases to trimming and J lost 5 bases; unmatched junction nucleotides: 7. The DNA for the CDR3 is TGTGCCAGCAGCCGGGACAGGAGTTTAGATACGCAGTATTTT. Translated, it gives CASSRDRSLDTQYF.

The chain combines TRBV5-1 with TRBJ2-6; D may be TRBD2 (6 bases). CDR1 and CDR2 (germline): SGHRS, YFSETQ. The V end lost 1 base, the J end lost 0 bases, and 11 bases lay between the germline ends. This CDR3 has 17 amino acids. CDR3 protein: CASSLLGLFSGANVLTF. The CDR3 DNA reads TGCGCCAGCAGCTTGCTAGGACTATTCTCTGGGGCCAACGTCCTGACTTTC.

A few counts support this clone. This chain links TRBV6-6 with TRBJ2-1; tentatively, D is TRBD1 (6 bases). This CDR3 has 14 amino acids. Deletions cut 2 bases from V and 7 bases from J, with 12 bases between. The germline gives CDR1 MNHNY, CDR2 SVGAGI (reference sequence). CDR3 bases: TGTGCCAGCAGTTACGAGGACAGTTCAAATGAGCAGTTCTTC. It translates to CASSYEDSSNEQFF.

The chain has TRBV15 and TRBJ1-2; 8 bases are shared with TRBD1. J gave up 4 bases and V 2 bases, and 0 bases lay outside the gene matches. Germline CDR1 LNHNV, CDR2 YYDKDF (reference sequence). The CDR3 extends over 13 amino acids. Here the CDR3 reads CATSRTGGYGYTF. The DNA of the CDR3 is TGTGCCACCAGCAGAACAGGGGGCTATGGCTACACCTTC.

This chain joins TRBV6-4 and TRBJ2-1, with TRBD1 matching 7 bases. The CDR3 loop spans 15 amino acids. Germline V gives CDR1 MRHNA, CDR2 SNTAGT. The V gene end was trimmed by 3 bases and the J gene end by 0 bases; junction bases not matched to a gene: 2. The CDR3 DNA sequence: TGTGCCAGCAGTGAGACAGGGAGCTCCTACAATGAGCAGTTCTTC. Amino acid sequence: CASSETGSSYNEQFF.

This clone was observed a handful of times. The rearrangement links TRBV30 to TRBJ1-5; TRBD1 is a possible D gene (5 bases). The germline CDR1 and CDR2 sequences are GTSNPN and SVGIG (reference sequence). The CDR3 loop spans 13 amino acids. Trimming cost V 2 bases and J 3 bases, with 8 bases left between them. Here the CDR3 DNA reads TGTGCCTGGAGTCAAGGACACAATCAGCCCCAGCATTTT. Protein sequence: CAWSQGHNQPQHF.